Each of the 8 T cell receptor beta chains below was sequenced from the same sample in a study of PD-1 blockade in classical Hodgkin lymphoma. Produced via immunoSEQ multiplex PCR; TCRdb's table is partial and in-frame only. The table has roughly 28,000 clones, about 78% seen once. Each patient experienced a relapse that followed autologous stem cell transplantation, and brentuximab vedotin exposure varied. The source material was peripheral blood mononuclear cells (PBMCs), sampled before the second cycle of nivolumab. The receptors come from a human donor with classical Hodgkin lymphoma.

The chain couples TRBV19 to TRBJ1-6; 11 nucleotides line up with TRBD1. The CDR3 runs to 15 residues. Losses at the gene ends were 6 bases for V and 8 bases for J; bases not matched to a gene: 6. CDR1 is LNHDA, CDR2 SQIVND, per germline (reference sequence). The CDR3 region has the DNA TGTGCCAGTAGCGACCCGGGACAGGGGGATTCACCCCTCCACTTT. Translation: CASSDPGQGDSPLHF.

This chain joins TRBV7-3 and TRBJ2-3; D is perhaps TRBD1 (5 bases). V dropped 9 bases and J dropped 5 bases, with 15 bases sitting between them. CDR3 length: 13 amino acids. The V gene's germline CDR1 is SGHTA and CDR2 FQGTGA. In nucleotides, the CDR3 is TGTGCCAGTTCCCAGGGTCATGGAGATACGCAGTATTTT. Protein product: CASSQGHGDTQYF.

The chain links TRBV9 to TRBJ1-1, with D hard to call. V was cut by 0 bases and J by 3 bases, with 6 bases left in between. The CDR3 totals 13 residues. Germline V gene sequence: CDR1 SGDLS, CDR2 YYNGEE. The CDR3, as DNA: TGTGCCAGCAGCGTAGGATCGGACACTGAAGCTTTCTTT. This codes for CASSVGSDTEAFF.

The chain couples TRBV6-5 to TRBJ1-1; D gene unclear. In germline, CDR1 is MNHEY, CDR2 SVGAGI. There are 14 residues in the CDR3. Trimming stripped 6 bases from V and 0 bases from J, with 11 bases between. CDR3 loop: CASSTPGVNTEAFF. The CDR3 nucleotides read TGTGCCAGCAGCACTCCCGGGGTGAACACTGAAGCTTTCTTT.

This clone was seen once. This chain uses TRBV19 with TRBJ1-2; 9 bases match TRBD1. The germline V gene has CDR1 LNHDA and CDR2 SQIVND (reference sequence). With V trimmed by 4 bases and J by 4 bases, 7 bases remained unmatched. CDR3 length: 15 amino acids. The CDR3 is CASSRDRELLYGYTF. The CDR3 nucleotides read TGTGCCAGTAGTAGGGACAGGGAGCTCCTCTATGGCTACACCTTC.

The rearrangement uses TRBV7-2 and TRBJ1-4; no definite D call. The CDR3 has 16 amino acids. The germline V gene has CDR1 SGHTA and CDR2 FQGNSA. The ends were cut back, 5 bases at V and 7 bases at J, with 20 bases in the middle. The CDR3 DNA reads as TGTGCCAGCAGCGAGCAGCCCCCGGGTCGGGGTGAAAAACTGTTTTTT. Translating gives CASSEQPPGRGEKLFF.

This clone was counted between two and nine times. This chain links TRBV30 with TRBJ1-6; D perhaps matches TRBD1 (6 bases). Between the trimmed V and J ends, which lost 0 bases and 7 bases, there was a span of 19 bases. Germline CDR1 GTSNPN, CDR2 SVGIG (reference sequence). The CDR3 spans 17 residues. CDR3 sequence: CAWSVRSMGAGNSPLHF. The CDR3, as DNA: TGTGCCTGGAGTGTACGTTCAATGGGGGCAGGGAATTCACCCCTCCACTTT.

This chain joins TRBV9 and TRBJ2-2, with TRBD1 as a possible D gene (5 bases). CDR1 is SGDLS, CDR2 YYNGEE, per germline. V was clipped by 0 bases and J by 6 bases, with 12 bases between them. The CDR3 length is 15 residues. The CDR3 sequence: CASSVGTNGAGELFF. The CDR3 nucleotides are TGTGCCAGCAGCGTAGGGACAAATGGGGCCGGGGAGCTGTTTTTT.